Each of the 9 T cell receptor beta chains below was sequenced from the same sample in a study of spatial heterogeneity in lung cancer. TCRdb itself ran the 5' RACE reads through MiXCR, one entry per CDR3 protein. Of about 9,200 distinct CDR3 sequences listed, approximately 58% are singletons. Whole-study findings and limits: One measure, the expanded intratumoral alpha and beta TCR count, tracked tumor mutation counts.

The time point was: sample taken at primary tumor resection. The antigens for these receptors are not known. This specimen was lung tumor tissue, taken at surgery. All receptors come from a female donor with early-stage non-small cell lung cancer.

The sample holds a few counts of this clonotype. Because the library targeted alpha chains, this beta chain is an off-target read whose size means little. This chain joins TRBV7-9 and TRBJ2-5; the match to TRBD2 covers 7 bases. This CDR3 contains 13 residues. Trimming at V came to 10 bases and at J to 3 bases, leaving 8 bases not matched to a gene. Germline V lookup: CDR1 SEHNR, CDR2 FQNEAQ (reference sequence). The CDR3 bases are TGTGCCACGCACCGGGCGGGGGAAGAGACCCAGTACTTC. Amino acid sequence: CATHRAGEETQYF.

About this clonotype itself: Because the library targeted alpha chains, this beta chain is an off-target read whose size means little. The chain combines TRBV15 with TRBJ2-1, with D tentatively TRBD1 or TRBD2 (5 bases each). The length of the CDR3 is 14 residues. Germline V gene lookup returns CDR1 LNHNV and CDR2 YYDKDF (reference sequence). The ends were cut back, 4 bases at V and 3 bases at J, with 10 bases in the middle. CDR3 region: CATSMTRGYNEQFF. The DNA of the CDR3 is TGTGCCACCAGCATGACGAGGGGCTACAATGAGCAGTTCTTC.

A note on this clonotype: Within a library made for alpha chains, this beta chain is off target, and its count is uninformative. The chain recombines TRBV27 with TRBJ2-1; either TRBD1 or TRBD2 may supply D (5 bases each). The CDR3 loop spans 11 amino acids. V lost 4 bases and J 7 bases, leaving 5 bases between the germline ends. Germline V gene data show CDR1 as MNHEY and CDR2 as SMNVEV (reference sequence). CDR3 coding DNA: TGTGCCAGCAGTTGGGGGAATGAGCAGTTCTTC. Protein: CASSWGNEQFF.

As for this clonotype: Since it is a stray read in a library aimed at alpha chains, this beta chain has a size that is not meaningful. The rearrangement links TRBV4-1 to TRBJ1-1; D gene unclear. Trimming took 2 bases from V and 0 from J, leaving 16 bases between them. Germline V CDR1 and CDR2: MGHRA, YSYEKL. The CDR3 contains 17 residues. CDR3 in amino acids: CASSQIGSGLMNTEAFF. The CDR3 DNA is TGCGCCAGCAGCCAAATAGGGAGCGGGCTCATGAACACTGAAGCTTTCTTT.

Worth noting for this clonotype: A library made for alpha chains picked up this beta chain off target, so its size means little. This rearrangement joins TRBV10-3 to TRBJ2-7, with TRBD2 as a possible D gene (5 bases). This CDR3 has 15 amino acids. The germline V gene has CDR1 ENHRY and CDR2 SYGVKD. V lost 6 bases, J lost 6 bases, and 21 bases lay in between. CDR3 DNA: TGTGCCATCAGGGAGCCCTCGGGAACACCTACCGAGCAGTACTTC. Encoded protein: CAIREPSGTPTEQYF.

In the case of this clonotype: The junction differs from germline at one of its ends, possibly a read error. Within a library made for alpha chains, this beta chain is off target, and its count is uninformative. This chain links TRBV4-1 with TRBJ2-3, with TRBD1 identical over 9 bases. The CDR3 consists of 15 residues. Germline CDR1 is MGHRA and CDR2 is YSYEKL. This CDR3 reads CASSPRDRATDTLYF. In DNA, the CDR3 is TGCGCCAGCAGCCCACGGGACAGGGCCACAGATACGCTGTATTTT.

A remark on this clonotype: This beta chain is off target for a library built for alpha chains, so its abundance means little. The chain carries TRBV15 and TRBJ2-7; TRBD1 aligns across 9 bases. The CDR3 runs to 14 residues. Trimming at V came to 5 bases and at J to 3 bases, leaving 5 bases not matched to a gene. Germline V gives CDR1 LNHNV, CDR2 YYDKDF (reference sequence). The CDR3 region has the DNA TGTGCCACCAGCCCCGGACAGGGGAACTACGAGCAGTACTTC. It encodes CATSPGQGNYEQYF.

In the case of this clonotype: Being off target in a library aimed at alpha chains, this beta chain has a size of little meaning. The chain uses TRBV4-1 and TRBJ1-4; 7 bases map to TRBD1. This CDR3 has 15 amino acids. Trimming at V came to 3 bases and at J to 7 bases, leaving 8 bases not matched to a gene. From germline, CDR1 is MGHRA and CDR2 YSYEKL. The CDR3: CASSHDRDSREKLFF. CDR3 DNA: TGCGCCAGCAGCCATGACCGGGACAGCCGTGAAAAACTGTTTTTT.

As concerns this clonotype: The library was prepared for alpha chains; this beta chain is a stray read, so its frequency means little. The chain joins TRBV5-1 to TRBJ1-1, with D possibly being TRBD1 (5 bases). Trimming left V 3 bases short and J 0 bases short, with 9 bases between. The V gene's germline CDR1 is SGHRS and CDR2 YFSETQ. CDR3 size: 14 residues. CDR3 DNA: TGCGCCAGCAGCTGGGGACGGCTGAACACTGAAGCTTTCTTT. Translation: CASSWGRLNTEAFF.